These 11 T cell receptor beta chains share one sample of origin, sequenced in a study of identical twins. In TCRdb, the 5' RACE reads were re-called with MiXCR into one record per CDR3 protein. The sample holds about 480,000 distinct CDR3 sequences, 13% to 15% seen once. These data also featured in a second study, about yellow fever vaccine responses in identical twins.

The sequencing sample was made of CD4+ T cells sorted from blood. These receptors all come from a woman between 18 and 29 years old in good health.

The gene calls are TRBV5-5 and TRBJ2-3; 8 nucleotides line up with TRBD1. Germline values: CDR1 SGHKS, CDR2 YYEKEE (reference sequence). The CDR3 is made up of 15 amino acids. Unmatched junction bases numbered 7, after V lost 4 bases and J lost 3 bases. The CDR3 spells CASSPRDRLTDTQYF. CDR3 bases: TGTGCCAGCAGCCCCCGGGACAGGTTAACAGATACGCAGTATTTT.

This chain joins TRBV10-3 and TRBJ1-1; tentative D call: TRBD1 (6 bases). Trimming stripped 2 bases from V and 1 base from J, with 8 bases between. CDR1 and CDR2 from the germline V gene are ENHRY and SYGVKD. The CDR3 consists of 14 residues. This CDR3 reads CAISETGTNTEAFF. The CDR3 DNA follows: TGTGCCATCAGTGAGACAGGGACGAACACTGAAGCTTTCTTT.

The chain joins TRBV5-1 to TRBJ1-1; 7 bases are a match to TRBD1. The CDR3 length is 16 residues. V lost 2 bases and J lost 0; bases outside the gene matches: 7. CDR1 and CDR2 (germline): SGHRS, YFSETQ. The CDR3 reads CASSFGLGQMNTEAFF. In DNA form, the CDR3 reads TGCGCCAGCAGCTTCGGATTGGGACAGATGAACACTGAAGCTTTCTTT.

The CDR3 loop is CASSSGKAGSEQYF. The DNA of the CDR3 is TGTGCCAGCAGTTCCGGCAAGGCAGGGAGCGAGCAGTACTTC. The chain carries TRBV27 and TRBJ2-7; D possibly uses TRBD1 or TRBD2 (5 bases each). This CDR3 region has 14 residues. The ends were cut back, 4 bases at V and 6 bases at J, with 16 bases in the middle. Germline CDR1 MNHEY, CDR2 SMNVEV (reference sequence).

There are many counts of this clonotype. This chain connects TRBV12-3 or TRBV12-4 to TRBJ1-5; weak D call: TRBD1 (5 bases). Between the trimmed V and J ends, which lost 2 bases and 2 bases, there was a span of 7 bases. The CDR3 loop spans 14 amino acids. Here the CDR3 reads CASSLRGGNQPQHF. The CDR3 DNA reads TGTGCCAGCAGTTTACGGGGGGGCAATCAGCCCCAGCATTTT.

CDR3 coding DNA: TGTGCCAGCAGCCTAGGACAGATTATGGACACCGGGGAGCTGTTTTTT. Protein: CASSLGQIMDTGELFF. The rearrangement uses TRBV5-6 and TRBJ2-2, with D perhaps matching TRBD1 (6 bases). Trimming removed 4 bases from V and 3 bases from J, with 16 bases in between. CDR1 SGHDT and CDR2 YYEEEE come from the germline V gene. The CDR3 is 16 amino acids.

This clonotype was counted only a few times. CDR3 DNA: TGCAGCCTTGCAGAGATTAGCACAGATACGCAGTATTTT. This translates into CSLAEISTDTQYF. V is TRBV29-1 and J is TRBJ2-3, with unresolved D. Looked up from germline, CDR1 is SQVTM and CDR2 is ANQGSEA. V lost 8 bases and J 0 bases, leaving 12 bases between the germline ends. This CDR3 has 13 residues.

V is TRBV29-1 and J is TRBJ2-3; tentatively, D is TRBD2 (5 bases). Germline CDR1 and CDR2: SQVTM and ANQGSEA. The CDR3 is made up of 14 amino acids. V was pared by 4 bases and J by 0 bases, with 11 bases between. CDR3 sequence: CSVVGRESTDTQYF. The CDR3 bases are TGCAGCGTTGTAGGACGGGAAAGCACAGATACGCAGTATTTT.

J is TRBJ2-5 and V is TRBV11-2; D is undetermined. Trimming took off 6 bases at V and 1 base at J, with 9 bases between the two ends. CDR3 length: 13 residues. CDR1 and CDR2 (germline): SGHAT, FQNNGV. CDR3 sequence reads: CASRRPVQETQYF. The CDR3 coding sequence is TGTGCCAGCAGGAGGCCCGTCCAAGAGACCCAGTACTTC.

This clonotype was observed at least ten times. The chain employs TRBV29-1 and TRBJ2-5, with D tentatively TRBD1 or TRBD2 (5 bases each). The V end was cut by 8 bases, the J end by 5 bases, with 9 bases between. The CDR3 is made up of 10 amino acids. Germline V gives CDR1 SQVTM, CDR2 ANQGSEA. Here the CDR3 reads CSLGTETQYF. In DNA form, the CDR3 reads TGCAGCCTTGGGACGGAGACCCAGTACTTC.

V gene TRBV7-6 combines with J gene TRBJ2-3; D may be TRBD2 (6 bases). The V gene's germline CDR1 is SGHVS and CDR2 FNYEAQ. The V end was cut by 0 bases, the J end by 5 bases, with 12 bases between. This CDR3 region has 15 residues. The CDR3 spells CASSLAGRAGDTQYF. In nucleotides, the CDR3 is TGTGCCAGCAGCTTAGCAGGGAGAGCGGGAGATACGCAGTATTTT.